Each of the 22 T cell receptor beta chains below was sequenced from the same sample in a study of cytomegalovirus exposure and HLA in healthy donors. In the PCR, 60 Vbeta and 13 Jbeta primers were used. Produced via immunoSEQ multiplex PCR; TCRdb's table is partial and in-frame only. The table records fewer than 200,000 clones, around 80% of them present only once. Source material: PBMCs. The receptors come from a man aged 40-55 years in good health and CMV-seronegative.

CDR3 DNA: TGTGCCAGTAGTACGACACCGGCTGAGCAGTACTTC. It translates to CASSTTPAEQYF. The chain combines TRBV19 with TRBJ2-7; D gene uncertain. V lost 4 bases and J 7 bases, leaving 11 bases between the germline ends. The CDR3 runs 12 residues. Germline assignment: CDR1 LNHDA and CDR2 SQIVND (reference sequence).

This clone was observed a single time. V gene TRBV6-6 combines with J gene TRBJ1-6; a possible D gene is TRBD1 (6 bases). The CDR3 has 15 residues. V lost 0 bases, J lost 10 bases, and 13 bases lay in between. Per germline, CDR1 MNHNY and CDR2 SVGAGI (reference sequence). CDR3 bases: TGTGCCAGCAGTTACTCGATGCCAGGGGACTCACCCCTCCACTTT. Its protein product is CASSYSMPGDSPLHF.

J is TRBJ2-7 and V is TRBV5-1; D gene ambiguous. V lost 4 bases and J lost 3, with 8 bases in between. This CDR3 spans 12 amino acids. Germline V gives CDR1 SGHRS, CDR2 YFSETQ. CDR3 DNA: TGCGCCAGCAGCAATGAGGTCTACGAGCAGTACTTC. It specifies CASSNEVYEQYF.

The CDR3 region has the DNA TGCGCCAGCAGCTTGGGGGTAGCGGGAGGGCCCGTCTCCTACGAGCAGTACTTC. Protein: CASSLGVAGGPVSYEQYF. The chain has TRBV5-1 and TRBJ2-7, with 11 bases matching TRBD2. CDR3 size: 18 residues. J lost 0 bases, V lost 0 bases, and 8 bases had no gene match. In germline, CDR1 is SGHRS, CDR2 YFSETQ.

The J gene is TRBJ2-7, the V gene TRBV28; 7 positions agree with TRBD1. The V segment lost 6 bases and the J segment 6 bases; nucleotides outside the gene matches: 8. The germline gives CDR1 MDHEN, CDR2 SYDVKM. CDR3 size: 13 residues. CDR3 bases: TGTGCCAGCAGCCCCGGGACAGCGAGCGAGCAGTACTTC. Protein sequence: CASSPGTASEQYF. The full variable domain, its missing parts supplied by reference TRBV28 and TRBJ2-7, is DVKVTQSSRYLVKRTGEKVFLECVQDMDHENMFWYRQDPGLGLRLIYFSYDVKMKEKGDIPEGYSVSREKKERFSLILESASTNQTSMYLCASSPGTASEQYFGPGTRLTVT.

The V gene is TRBV7-9, the J gene TRBJ2-7; the match to TRBD1 covers 7 bases. With V trimmed by 5 bases and J by 3 bases, 13 bases remained unmatched. The CDR3 is 16 amino acids. Germline CDR1 SEHNR, CDR2 FQNEAQ (reference sequence). The CDR3 sequence: CASSPKTGQGVYEQYF. CDR3 DNA sequence: TGTGCCAGCAGCCCTAAGACAGGGCAAGGGGTCTACGAGCAGTACTTC.

The chain combines TRBV5-1 with TRBJ1-1; D is perhaps TRBD1 (5 bases). V lost 0 bases and J 4 bases, leaving 10 bases between the germline ends. Germline V gene data show CDR1 as SGHRS and CDR2 as YFSETQ. The CDR3 covers 14 residues. CDR3 sequence reads: CASSLGQGGTEAFF. The CDR3 DNA sequence: TGCGCCAGCAGCTTGGGCCAGGGCGGCACTGAAGCTTTCTTT.

The chain has TRBV30 and TRBJ2-7; TRBD2 matches at 11 bases. The CDR3 length is 14 residues. Germline V gives CDR1 GTSNPN, CDR2 SVGIG (reference sequence). V was clipped by 1 base and J by 4 bases; unmatched bases: 3. The CDR3 spells CAWSELAGVYEQYF. The CDR3 DNA is TGTGCCTGGAGTGAACTAGCGGGAGTTTACGAGCAGTACTTC.

V gene TRBV7-2 combines with J gene TRBJ2-2, with TRBD1 identical over 7 bases. The CDR3 extends over 15 amino acids. Trimming took 6 bases from V and 0 from J; bases not matched to a gene: 4. Germline V lookup: CDR1 SGHTA, CDR2 FQGNSA. The CDR3 sequence is CASRMGTANTGELFF. Written as DNA, the CDR3 is TGTGCCAGCAGGATGGGGACAGCGAACACCGGGGAGCTGTTTTTT.

The chain employs TRBV18 and TRBJ1-6; 7 bases match TRBD1. V lost 3 bases, J lost 6 bases, and 5 bases stayed unmatched. Germline V gene sequence: CDR1 KGHSH, CDR2 LQKENI. The CDR3 covers 15 residues. The CDR3: CASSPGTASNSPLHF. DNA of the CDR3: TGTGCCAGCTCACCCGGGACAGCCTCTAATTCACCCCTCCACTTT.

The chain combines TRBV5-6 with TRBJ2-7, with D tentatively TRBD1 (6 bases). This CDR3 region has 14 residues. Germline loops: CDR1 SGHDT, CDR2 YYEEEE. V was shortened by 2 bases and J by 2 bases, with 11 bases between the two germline ends. CDR3 loop: CASSFRRGAYEQYF. The CDR3 DNA is TGTGCCAGCAGCTTTCGCAGGGGCGCCTACGAGCAGTACTTC.

The sample holds one count of this clone. The genes are TRBV7-3 and TRBJ2-3; TRBD2 matches 7 bases. The CDR3 spans 13 residues. With V trimmed by 2 bases and J by 5 bases, 1 base remained unmatched. CDR1 SGHTA and CDR2 FQGTGA come from the germline V gene. The CDR3 reads CASSLGEGDTQYF. The CDR3 nucleotides read TGTGCCAGCAGCTTAGGGGAGGGAGATACGCAGTATTTT.

This clone appeared a few times. This rearrangement joins TRBV5-6 to TRBJ1-5; 9 bases are shared with TRBD1. The CDR3 runs to 13 residues. The germline CDR1 and CDR2 sequences are SGHDT and YYEEEE. V was pared by 4 bases and J by 7 bases, with 3 bases of the junction left unmatched. CDR3 amino acids: CASSGDRGQPQHF. In nucleotides, the CDR3 is TGTGCCAGCAGCGGCGACAGGGGGCAGCCCCAGCATTTT.

The chain joins TRBV4-3 to TRBJ2-7, with 7 nucleotides matching TRBD1. CDR1 is LGHNA and CDR2 is YSLEER in the germline V gene. The CDR3 is 15 amino acids. With V trimmed by 0 bases and J by 3 bases, 5 bases remained unmatched. The CDR3 DNA sequence: TGCGCCAGCAGCCAAGACCGGGACAGCAACTACGAGCAGTACTTC. It translates to CASSQDRDSNYEQYF.

The chain is built from TRBV5-8 and TRBJ2-1, with TRBD1 matching over 7 bases. CDR1 is SGHTS and CDR2 is YDEGEE in the germline V gene. The CDR3 runs to 14 residues. V was pared by 4 bases and J by 7 bases, with 8 bases of the junction left unmatched. The CDR3 bases are TGTGCCAGCAGCGTCGACAGGGCCAATAATGAGCAGTTCTTC. Protein: CASSVDRANNEQFF.

The chain has TRBV5-4 and TRBJ2-1, with 11 bases that match TRBD1. Germline assignment: CDR1 SGHNT and CDR2 YYREEE (reference sequence). V lost 4 bases and J lost 2; bases outside the gene matches: 5. This CDR3 has 16 amino acids. CDR3 sequence reads: CASSTRTGGTYNEQFF. The CDR3 DNA reads TGTGCCAGCAGCACCCGGACAGGGGGCACCTACAATGAGCAGTTCTTC.

The genes are TRBV7-9 and TRBJ2-5, with a possible D match to TRBD1 (6 bases). The CDR3 is 16 amino acids. The germline V gene has CDR1 SEHNR and CDR2 FQNEAQ (reference sequence). Trimming removed 3 bases from V and 1 base from J, with 15 bases in between. In DNA form, the CDR3 reads TGTGCCAGCAGCTTCCTGACAGGTATCTTCCAAGAGACCCAGTACTTC. It translates to CASSFLTGIFQETQYF.

The rearrangement links TRBV19 to TRBJ1-5; D unclear. The CDR3 has 12 amino acids. V lost 3 bases and J lost 9, with 9 bases in between. Germline lookup yields CDR1 LNHDA and CDR2 SQIVND (reference sequence). CDR3 residues: CASSIRYGPQHF. The CDR3 coding sequence is TGTGCCAGTAGTATCAGGTATGGGCCCCAGCATTTT.

The J gene is TRBJ2-5, the V gene TRBV6-1; 9 bases agree with TRBD2. The germline CDR1 and CDR2 sequences are MNHNS and SASEGT. CDR3 size: 17 residues. Trimming removed 4 bases from V and 5 bases from J; junction bases left unmatched: 14. The CDR3 protein is CASSGRQVRGGRETQYF. The DNA of the CDR3 is TGTGCCAGCAGTGGGCGGCAGGTGCGGGGGGGCCGTGAGACCCAGTACTTC.

The chain employs TRBV7-3 and TRBJ2-2, with a weak D call TRBD1 (5 bases). The length of the CDR3 is 15 residues. Germline CDR1 is SGHTA and CDR2 is FQGTGA. The V and J ends lost 8 bases and 0 bases respectively, with 13 bases between them. Here the CDR3 DNA reads TGTGCCAGCGGTCCCCAGGGCTCGAACACCGGGGAGCTGTTTTTT. It is translated as CASGPQGSNTGELFF. The entire variable domain, with the rest obtained from reference TRBV7-3 and TRBJ2-2, is as follows: GAGVSQTPSNKVTEKGKYVELRCDPISGHTALYWYRQSLGQGPEFLIYFQGTGAADDSGLPNDRFFAVRPEGSVSTLKIQRTERGDSAVYLCASGPQGSNTGELFFGEGSRLTVL.

This clone was found a few times. Distinct nucleotide sequences in the sample also encode this CDR3. The rearrangement uses TRBV27 and TRBJ2-3, with TRBD1 identical over 7 bases. This CDR3 is built from 15 residues. J lost 2 bases, V lost 4 bases, and 6 bases had no gene match. Germline CDR1 and CDR2: MNHEY and SMNVEV (reference sequence). The DNA of the CDR3 is TGTGCCAGCAGTTCCGGACAGGTAAACACAGATACGCAGTATTTT. Translation gives CASSSGQVNTDTQYF.

The V gene is TRBV15, the J gene TRBJ1-1; maybe TRBD1 (5 bases). Trimming took 0 bases from V and 0 from J, leaving 8 bases between them. CDR3 length: 15 residues. The germline CDR1 and CDR2 sequences are LNHNV and YYDKDF (reference sequence). This chain's CDR3 is CATSRETGMNTEAFF. CDR3 bases: TGTGCCACCAGCAGAGAAACAGGAATGAACACTGAAGCTTTCTTT.